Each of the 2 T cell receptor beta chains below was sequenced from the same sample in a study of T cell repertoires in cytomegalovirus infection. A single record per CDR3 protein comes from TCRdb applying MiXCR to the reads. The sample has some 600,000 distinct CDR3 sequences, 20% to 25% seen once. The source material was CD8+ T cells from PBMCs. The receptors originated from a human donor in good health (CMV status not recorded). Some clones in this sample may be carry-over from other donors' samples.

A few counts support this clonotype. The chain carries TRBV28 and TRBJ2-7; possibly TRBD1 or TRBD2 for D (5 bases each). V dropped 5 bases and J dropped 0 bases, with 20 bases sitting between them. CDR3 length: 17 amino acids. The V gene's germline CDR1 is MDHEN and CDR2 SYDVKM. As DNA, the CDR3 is TGTGCCAGCAGTCCCATCGGACAAAGCGGTTTCTCCTACGAGCAGTACGTC. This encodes CASSPIGQSGFSYEQYV.

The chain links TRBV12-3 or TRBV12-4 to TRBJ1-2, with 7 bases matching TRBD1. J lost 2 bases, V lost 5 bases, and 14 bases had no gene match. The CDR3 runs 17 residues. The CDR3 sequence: CASSPATGLDFNYGYTF. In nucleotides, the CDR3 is TGTGCCAGCAGTCCCGCGACAGGGCTTGACTTCAACTATGGCTACACCTTC.